A selection of T cell receptor beta chains follows, all from one sample in a study of blood T cell repertoires in COVID-19. Some clones are missing from TCRdb's copy, which holds only in-frame ones; the method was immunoSEQ multiplex PCR. This sample has 45,000 to 55,000 clones, with about 88% found just once. The sample taken for sequencing was peripheral blood. The receptors originated from a man in his fifties with active COVID-19. Both conserved end residues are part of each CDR3. A D gene is named only where the DNA matches it firmly.

d_gene: NA
j_gene: TRBJ1-2
v_gene: TRBV6-5
CDR3aa: CASRTDTNYGYTF

d_gene: TRBD2
j_gene: TRBJ2-1
v_gene: TRBV7-9
CDR3aa: CASSWGLAGTNEQFF

d_gene: TRBD1
j_gene: TRBJ1-2
v_gene: TRBV10-3
CDR3aa: CAISESTGRSYGYTF

d_gene: TRBD1
j_gene: TRBJ2-7
v_gene: TRBV5-4
CDR3aa: CASSLAGDRDIEQYF

d_gene: NA
j_gene: TRBJ2-1
v_gene: TRBV18
CDR3aa: CASSSDNEQFF

d_gene: NA
j_gene: TRBJ2-1
v_gene: TRBV7-2
CDR3aa: CASSLGYLGGEQFF

d_gene: TRBD2
j_gene: TRBJ2-2
v_gene: TRBV19
CDR3aa: CASSTLGLVDSTGELFF

d_gene: NA
j_gene: TRBJ2-7
v_gene: TRBV5-5
CDR3aa: CASSPHLFNEQYF

d_gene: TRBD2
j_gene: TRBJ2-7
v_gene: TRBV19
CDR3aa: CASSAGGPHYEQYF

d_gene: NA
j_gene: TRBJ2-3
v_gene: TRBV11-2
CDR3aa: CASSSGTGITDTQYF

d_gene: TRBD2
j_gene: TRBJ2-6
v_gene: TRBV7-2
CDR3aa: CASSLKSGGLKSGANVLTF

d_gene: NA
j_gene: TRBJ1-5
v_gene: TRBV15
CDR3aa: CATSMGPNQPQHF

d_gene: NA
j_gene: TRBJ2-7
v_gene: TRBV28
CDR3aa: CASSSVGQFEQYF

d_gene: TRBD1
j_gene: TRBJ2-2
v_gene: TRBV5-6
CDR3aa: CASSLEDRVYTGELFF

d_gene: TRBD1
j_gene: TRBJ1-2
v_gene: TRBV6-5
CDR3aa: CASTTGQGAFGGYTF

d_gene: TRBD1
j_gene: TRBJ1-2
v_gene: TRBV29-1
CDR3aa: CSVEDRWDRGYYGYTF

d_gene: TRBD2
j_gene: TRBJ2-3
v_gene: TRBV28
CDR3aa: CASSSGGLANTDTQYF

d_gene: NA
j_gene: TRBJ1-3
v_gene: TRBV7-9
CDR3aa: CASSQGGGASGNTIYF

d_gene: NA
j_gene: TRBJ1-1
v_gene: TRBV4-1
CDR3aa: CASSLRQAVHRDTEAFF

d_gene: TRBD1
j_gene: TRBJ2-7
v_gene: TRBV28
CDR3aa: CASIKDRGSAYEQYF

d_gene: NA
j_gene: TRBJ2-7
v_gene: TRBV6-5
CDR3aa: CASSPADSSYEQYF

d_gene: NA
j_gene: TRBJ1-6
v_gene: TRBV27
CDR3aa: CASSPGSPGGYNSPLHF

d_gene: NA
j_gene: TRBJ1-5
v_gene: TRBV6-2/TRBV6-3
CDR3aa: CASSYSGGFQPQHF

d_gene: NA
j_gene: TRBJ1-3
v_gene: TRBV6-6
CDR3aa: CASSQSPRPGGSGNTIYF

d_gene: NA
j_gene: TRBJ1-1
v_gene: TRBV5-1
CDR3aa: CASSLESDVAFF

d_gene: TRBD1
j_gene: TRBJ1-4
v_gene: TRBV28
CDR3aa: CASSASFQGQGLFF

d_gene: TRBD2
j_gene: TRBJ2-1
v_gene: TRBV6-2/TRBV6-3
CDR3aa: CASSYPQEAGGNYNEQFF

d_gene: TRBD1
j_gene: TRBJ1-6
v_gene: TRBV7-2
CDR3aa: CASRLGGTYNSPLHF

d_gene: NA
j_gene: TRBJ1-1
v_gene: TRBV11-3
CDR3aa: CASSPNRDRSLFF

d_gene: NA
j_gene: TRBJ2-7
v_gene: TRBV19
CDR3aa: CASSPSPYEQYF

d_gene: TRBD1
j_gene: TRBJ1-5
v_gene: TRBV6-1
CDR3aa: CASSDGTGSQPQHF

d_gene: NA
j_gene: TRBJ1-5
v_gene: TRBV6-5
CDR3aa: CASSYERYQPQHF

d_gene: NA
j_gene: TRBJ1-1
v_gene: TRBV5-6
CDR3aa: CASSPRRGMNTEAFF

d_gene: TRBD2
j_gene: TRBJ2-3
v_gene: TRBV6-2/TRBV6-3
CDR3aa: CASSYWGGSTDTQYF

d_gene: NA
j_gene: TRBJ2-7
v_gene: TRBV6-5
CDR3aa: CASSFGGEQYF

d_gene: TRBD2
j_gene: TRBJ2-4
v_gene: TRBV7-8
CDR3aa: CASSLLAERGNIQYF

d_gene: NA
j_gene: TRBJ2-7
v_gene: TRBV7-9
CDR3aa: CASSAQAPGAHHYEQYF

d_gene: TRBD2
j_gene: TRBJ2-1
v_gene: TRBV6-1
CDR3aa: CASSEEGGGVYNEQFF

d_gene: TRBD1
j_gene: TRBJ1-2
v_gene: TRBV11-2
CDR3aa: CASSSIRQGEHGYTF

d_gene: TRBD1
j_gene: TRBJ2-3
v_gene: TRBV6-6
CDR3aa: CASSTGTGGYTDTQYF

d_gene: TRBD2
j_gene: TRBJ2-5
v_gene: TRBV14
CDR3aa: CASSIRTSGGPAKETQYF

d_gene: NA
j_gene: TRBJ1-5
v_gene: TRBV10-2
CDR3aa: CASSTGASNQPQHF

d_gene: TRBD1
j_gene: TRBJ1-5
v_gene: TRBV5-8
CDR3aa: CASSLTGTVNQPQHF

d_gene: TRBD2
j_gene: TRBJ2-1
v_gene: TRBV4-1
CDR3aa: CASSQDLLAGRYEQFF

d_gene: TRBD1
j_gene: TRBJ1-2
v_gene: TRBV9
CDR3aa: CASSVARDRNYGYTF

d_gene: TRBD1
j_gene: TRBJ2-7
v_gene: TRBV27
CDR3aa: CASRVDRDAYEQYF

d_gene: TRBD2
j_gene: TRBJ2-1
v_gene: TRBV6-4
CDR3aa: CASSEGGSSYNEQFF

d_gene: TRBD1
j_gene: TRBJ2-1
v_gene: TRBV10-3
CDR3aa: CAIRSSSGTGDNEQFF

d_gene: NA
j_gene: TRBJ2-2
v_gene: TRBV27
CDR3aa: CASSLRWARDIAGELFF

d_gene: NA
j_gene: TRBJ1-3
v_gene: TRBV10-3
CDR3aa: CATTTENSGNTIYF